The 21 T cell receptor beta chains reported below all come from one sample, sequenced in a study of T-cell memory formation after mild COVID-19. TCRdb analysed the 5' RACE reads with MiXCR anew, one entry per CDR3 protein. The sample carries over 350,000 distinct CDR3 sequences, 16% recorded once. The sequencing input was PBMCs or a T cell subset sorted from them (not recorded which). Receptors originate from a man younger than 30 who had mild COVID-19 (a few samples of this study predate the infection). Cell type and time point are not known.

The genes are TRBV6-2 or TRBV6-3 and TRBJ1-2; the D gene is possibly TRBD1 (5 bases). V lost 6 bases, J lost 0 bases, and 17 bases lay in between. CDR1 is MNHEY and CDR2 is SVGEGT in the germline V gene. This CDR3 region has 16 residues. The CDR3, as DNA: TGTGCCAGCAGAAGAACGGGACGGTACGCTAACTATGGCTACACCTTC. Its protein is CASRRTGRYANYGYTF.

The chain employs TRBV7-9 and TRBJ2-7; D is tentatively TRBD1 or TRBD2 (5 bases each). CDR3 length: 12 amino acids. Germline loops: CDR1 SEHNR, CDR2 FQNEAQ (reference sequence). Deletions cut 6 bases from V and 8 bases from J, with 14 bases between. CDR3 sequence: CASSFDGTQQYF. The CDR3 DNA sequence: TGTGCCAGCAGTTTTGACGGGACGCAGCAGTACTTC. Based on the CDR3 plus reference TRBV7-9 and TRBJ2-7, the full variable domain is DTGVSQNPRHKITKRGQNVTFRCDPISEHNRLYWYRQTLGQGPEFLTYFQNEAQLEKSRLLSDRFSAERPKGSFSTLEIQRTEQGDSAMYLCASSFDGTQQYFGPGTRLTVT.

The V and J genes are TRBV7-2 and TRBJ2-5; D is unclear. This CDR3 is 16 amino acids long. The germline CDR1 and CDR2 sequences are SGHTA and FQGNSA. The V end was cut by 1 base, the J end by 0 bases, with 12 bases between. CDR3: CASSLVPLVNQETQYF. DNA for the CDR3: TGTGCCAGCAGCTTAGTCCCTCTAGTTAACCAAGAGACCCAGTACTTC. Drawing the rest from reference TRBV7-2 and TRBJ2-5, the complete variable domain is GAGVSQSPSNKVTEKGKDVELRCDPISGHTALYWYRQSLGQGLEFLIYFQGNSAPDKSGLPSDRFSAERTGGSVSTLTIQRTQQEDSAVYLCASSLVPLVNQETQYFGPGTRLLVL.

This clonotype was seen only a few times. The CDR3 loop is CASSQFGGPLLTDTQYF. CDR3 nucleotide sequence: TGTGCCAGCAGCCAATTCGGGGGGCCACTCCTCACAGATACGCAGTATTTT. The rearrangement joins TRBV3-1 to TRBJ2-3, with D possibly TRBD2 on 7 matching bases. This CDR3 has 17 residues. V lost 2 bases to trimming and J lost 2 bases, with 17 bases between them. Germline-derived CDR1 and CDR2 are LGHDT and YNNKEL (reference sequence).

The chain joins TRBV6-5 to TRBJ2-7, with D unresolved. Germline V lookup: CDR1 MNHEY, CDR2 SVGAGI. This CDR3 has 14 amino acids. Trimming pared 2 bases from V and 1 base from J, leaving 9 bases between. CDR3 sequence reads: CASSYLGRSYEQYF. The CDR3 coding sequence is TGTGCCAGCAGTTACCTTGGCAGATCCTACGAGCAGTACTTC.

This clonotype appeared a few times. The chain combines TRBV6-5 with TRBJ1-5; D uncertain. The CDR3 has 13 amino acids. The V end was cut by 6 bases, the J end by 7 bases, with 13 bases between. Germline V gene data show CDR1 as MNHEY and CDR2 as SVGAGI. The CDR3 coding sequence is TGTGCCAGCAGCTTAGAGGTGGGGCAGCCCCAGCATTTT. Translation: CASSLEVGQPQHF.

This clonotype came up a few times. This chain joins TRBV7-4 and TRBJ2-7; 9 bases fit TRBD1. CDR1 and CDR2 from the germline V gene are SGHVT and SQSDAQ. This CDR3 is 15 amino acids long. J lost 4 bases, V lost 1 base, and 5 bases had no gene match. The CDR3 DNA follows: TGTGCCAGCAGCTTAGTTGGGACAGGGCTTTACGAGCAGTACGTC. Translated, it gives CASSLVGTGLYEQYV.

The gene calls are TRBV5-1 and TRBJ2-5; D call uncertain. This CDR3 has 14 amino acids. The V end was cut by 0 bases, the J end by 0 bases, with 6 bases between. Germline V CDR1 and CDR2: SGHRS, YFSETQ. This CDR3 is CASSLGANQETQYF. The CDR3 coding sequence is TGCGCCAGCAGCTTGGGGGCCAACCAAGAGACCCAGTACTTC.

This clonotype showed up just a few times. The gene calls are TRBV11-2 and TRBJ2-4, with D tentatively TRBD1 (5 bases). Germline V lookup: CDR1 SGHAT, CDR2 FQNNGV. The CDR3 contains 11 residues. V was trimmed by 0 bases and J by 16 bases, leaving 10 bases between them. The CDR3 spells CASSLEGQRYF. DNA for the CDR3: TGTGCCAGCAGCTTAGAGGGGCAGCGTTACTTC. The whole variable domain, remainder taken from reference TRBV11-2 and TRBJ2-4, is EAGVAQSPRYKIIEKRQSVAFWCNPISGHATLYWYQQILGQGPKLLIQFQNNGVVDDSQLPKDRFSAERLKGVDSTLKIQPAKLEDSAVYLCASSLEGQRYFGAGTRLSVL.

This clonotype was seen many times. The chain joins TRBV12-3 or TRBV12-4 to TRBJ2-2, with unresolved D. This CDR3 is 13 amino acids long. The V end was cut by 4 bases, the J end by 3 bases, with 6 bases between. CDR3 region: CASSSSYTGELFF. The CDR3 coding sequence is TGTGCCAGCAGTTCGAGCTACACCGGGGAGCTGTTTTTT.

This chain joins TRBV15 and TRBJ2-1; 11 bases align to TRBD2. Germline V gives CDR1 LNHNV, CDR2 YYDKDF (reference sequence). The CDR3 is 13 amino acids. V shed 8 bases, J shed 6 bases, and the junction held 3 bases outside the gene matches. The CDR3 DNA reads as TGTGCCACCGGGACTAGCGGCACCAATGAGCAGTTCTTC. Its protein product is CATGTSGTNEQFF. The full variable domain, with the rest looked up from reference TRBV15 and TRBJ2-1, is DAMVIQNPRYQVTQFGKPVTLSCSQTLNHNVMYWYQQKSSQAPKLLFHYYDKDFNNEADTPDNFQSRRPNTSFCFLDIRSPGLGDTAMYLCATGTSGTNEQFFGPGTRLTVL.

Ten or more counts support this clonotype. The genes are TRBV29-1 and TRBJ1-3; D remains unclear. The CDR3 totals 16 residues. Looked up from germline, CDR1 is SQVTM and CDR2 is ANQGSEA. The V end was cut by 4 bases, the J end by 0 bases, with 16 bases between. The CDR3: CSVVGLEDLSGNTIYF. The CDR3 DNA reads as TGCAGCGTTGTCGGCCTAGAGGACCTCTCTGGAAACACCATATATTTT. Full variable domain (outside the CDR3, taken from reference TRBV29-1 and TRBJ1-3): SAVISQKPSRDICQRGTSLTIQCQVDSQVTMMFWYRQQPGQSLTLIATANQGSEATYESGFVIDKFPISRPNLTFSTLTVSNMSPEDSSIYLCSVVGLEDLSGNTIYFGEGSWLTVV.

This sequence joins TRBV5-1 and TRBJ1-1; a weak D match, TRBD1 (5 bases). The CDR3 consists of 15 residues. Trimming stripped 6 bases from V and 1 base from J, with 16 bases between. Looked up from germline, CDR1 is SGHRS and CDR2 is YFSETQ. The CDR3 region has the DNA TGCGCCAGCACCCTTCTGGGGCAGGCGAACACTGAAGCTTTCTTT. Translation: CASTLLGQANTEAFF.

CDR3 nucleotide sequence: TGCGCCAGCAGCTTGGCCGGAGGGATGACGATCACCGGGGAGCTGTTTTTT. Protein sequence: CASSLAGGMTITGELFF. The chain employs TRBV5-1 and TRBJ2-2, with D perhaps matching TRBD2 (6 bases). The CDR3 totals 17 residues. Trimming removed 0 bases at V and 4 bases at J, with 16 bases between. Germline lookup yields CDR1 SGHRS and CDR2 YFSETQ. Full variable domain (remainder filled in from reference TRBV5-1 and TRBJ2-2): KAGVTQTPRYLIKTRGQQVTLSCSPISGHRSVSWYQQTPGQGLQFLFEYFSETQRNKGNFPGRFSGRQFSNSRSEMNVSTLELGDSALYLCASSLAGGMTITGELFFGEGSRLTVL.

The table lists this clonotype with a few counts. The J gene is TRBJ1-3, the V gene TRBV3-1, with a weak D call TRBD1 (6 bases). Germline assignment: CDR1 LGHDT and CDR2 YNNKEL (reference sequence). This CDR3 is 16 amino acids long. V lost 1 base and J lost 2, with 12 bases in between. CDR3 nucleotides: TGTGCCAGCAGCCAAGGACAGGCGTTACCTGGAAACACCATATATTTT. It codes for CASSQGQALPGNTIYF. The whole variable domain, filled in from reference TRBV3-1 and TRBJ1-3, reads DTAVSQTPKYLVTQMGNDKSIKCEQNLGHDTMYWYKQDSKKFLKIMFSYNNKELIINETVPNRFSPKSPDKAHLNLHINSLELGDSAVYFCASSQGQALPGNTIYFGEGSWLTVV.

This clonotype was seen more than once but under ten times. This chain joins TRBV6-5 and TRBJ2-1; the D is unclear. Germline assignment: CDR1 MNHEY and CDR2 SVGAGI. The CDR3 totals 16 residues. Trimming stripped 0 bases from V and 9 bases from J, with 18 bases between. The CDR3 spells CASSYSSLLSLGEQFF. The CDR3 region has the DNA TGTGCCAGCAGTTACTCGAGTCTTTTGAGTCTCGGTGAGCAGTTCTTC.

This clonotype was found a few times. The V gene is TRBV18, the J gene TRBJ2-1; either TRBD1 or TRBD2 may fit D (5 bases each). Germline CDR1 KGHSH, CDR2 LQKENI. There are 15 residues in the CDR3. With 3 bases removed from V and 7 bases from J, the gap between germline ends came to 16 bases. The CDR3 DNA is TGTGCCAGCTCACCGGGACGGGCGGATTTGAATGAGCAGTTCTTC. It translates to CASSPGRADLNEQFF.

This clonotype has a handful of counts. This rearrangement joins TRBV5-1 to TRBJ2-1; 9 positions match TRBD1. The V and J ends lost 4 bases and 2 bases, in that order; junction bases with no gene match: 7. This CDR3 region has 16 residues. Germline values: CDR1 SGHRS, CDR2 YFSETQ. The CDR3 is CASSPRDRVAYNEQFF. CDR3 sequence (DNA): TGCGCCAGCAGCCCCCGGGACAGGGTAGCCTACAATGAGCAGTTCTTC.

The chain has TRBV11-2 and TRBJ2-1, with 9 nucleotides matching TRBD2. This CDR3 region has 14 residues. Germline-derived CDR1 and CDR2 are SGHAT and FQNNGV. The J segment lost 9 bases and the V segment lost 5 bases, leaving 8 bases of the junction unmatched. The CDR3 region is CASSRDPAGGEQFF. The CDR3, as DNA: TGTGCCAGCAGCCGGGACCCAGCGGGGGGTGAGCAGTTCTTC.

The J gene is TRBJ2-3, the V gene TRBV30; D not resolved. V was cut by 5 bases and J by 6 bases, with 9 bases left in between. In germline, CDR1 is GTSNPN, CDR2 SVGIG (reference sequence). The CDR3 consists of 11 residues. Here the CDR3 DNA reads TGTGCCTGGGGGGAAGGTGATACGCAGTATTTT. Its translation is CAWGEGDTQYF.

J is TRBJ2-3 and V is TRBV6-5, with TRBD2 matching 8 bases. Germline values: CDR1 MNHEY, CDR2 SVGAGI. With V trimmed by 5 bases and J by 2 bases, 6 bases remained unmatched. The CDR3 is made up of 15 amino acids. The chain's CDR3 is CASSNSGESTDTQYF. Written as DNA, the CDR3 is TGTGCCAGCAGTAATAGCGGGGAGTCCACAGATACGCAGTATTTT.